A selection of T cell receptor beta chains follows, all from one sample in a study of cytomegalovirus exposure and HLA in healthy donors. The assay was immunoSEQ multiplex PCR, and TCRdb's table has in-frame clones only and misses some. The sample contains some 43,000 clones, roughly nine tenths of which appear only once. The sequenced sample consisted of PBMCs. The receptors shown here come from a man aged 18 to 29 in good health and CMV-seronegative. CDR3s leave out the opening cysteine and the closing phenylalanine or tryptophan.

v_gene,CDR3aa
TRBV27,ASSSGLAGYNEQF
TRBV10-3,AISGTANTGELF
TRBV7-2,ASSFSVGYNEQF
TRBV6-1,ASSERWDSTEAF
TRBV9,ASSIVGGNEQF
TRBV27,ASSPTGVYEQY
TRBV6-1,ASSIPRGTEAF
TRBV11-2,ASSHPLSKLAATDTQY
TRBV7-2,ASTPPGVNYGYT
TRBV7-2,ASSLPGQQETQY
TRBV15,ATSRDWDSAYEQY
TRBV7-8,ASSWGQLSSYNEQF
TRBV2,ASTTNTGELF
TRBV2,ASSGRTSDYNEQF
TRBV6-5,ASSYSPGQDKKLF
TRBV19,ASSGLARQETQY
TRBV29-1,SVEWWAGRNYGYT
TRBV7-2,ASSLEGGASYEQY
TRBV7-9,ASSLGGSNEQF
TRBV15,ATSGDRDAANYGYT
TRBV19,ASSQSPSTQETQY
TRBV6-1,ASSEGQGATWGEQF
TRBV28,ASRPQTGIYGYT
TRBV6-5,ASTEASSGNTIY
TRBV4-1,ASSRGTSGDTPYEQY
TRBV28,ASSLWLAGLGETQY
TRBV27,ASAHRGLTEAF
TRBV19,ASSIGGLIQETQY
TRBV5-4,ASSFPGQGATETQY
TRBV6-1,ASIVQQDNYGYT
TRBV28,ASSPVDSATNEKLF
TRBV5-6,ASSFPQVANVLT
TRBV6-1,ASSDPGEPYEQY
TRBV4-2,ASSQAPGTSGRAYEQY
TRBV5-5,ASSSTGGNQPQH
TRBV14,ASSFQGSGEQY
TRBV5-1,ASSPTGGEPYNEQF
TRBV6-1,ASKTGGNTEAF
TRBV25-1,ASGSGLPNTGELF
TRBV4-3,ASSQEAGSVYNEQF
TRBV7-2,ASSTILAKYEQY
TRBV5-4,ASSNQGAPGANVLT
TRBV5-1,ASSLGVGEGAYNEQF
TRBV7-2,ASSSRRTENTGELF
TRBV13,ASSGAGTRTMNTGELF
TRBV29-1,SVPGTGGGGWETQY
TRBV6-5,ASSSGLVTQY
TRBV11-2,ASSFGGGPGSDEQF
TRBV5-1,ASSLDERERY
TRBV19,ASTRGIDNEQF
TRBV6-5,ASSIPGSSGNTIY
TRBV5-6,ASSLAADTGGRAETQY
TRBV11-2,ASSLTSGGITGELF
TRBV2,ASSYIPTLRGNTEAF
TRBV5-1,ASSSGLAGGINTDTQY
TRBV6-1,ASSSHRGNYGYT
TRBV4-1,ASSQAAANTGELF
TRBV19,AAGERHSYNEQF